The 22 T cell receptor beta chains below all came from one sample that was sequenced in a study of T cell responses to AZD1222 COVID-19 vaccine. Method: immunoSEQ multiplex PCR; TCRdb's copy keeps in-frame clones and lacks some. The sample records 130,000 or so clones, around 88% being singletons. The sample here was peripheral blood, taken on day 0 of MenACWY control vaccination. These receptor sequences come from an adult in good health.

V usage is TRBV5-1 and J usage is TRBJ1-3; TRBD1 aligns across 10 bases. V lost 4 bases, J lost 1 base, and 2 bases stayed unmatched. The CDR3 consists of 15 residues. Germline V gene data show CDR1 as SGHRS and CDR2 as YFSETQ. The DNA for the CDR3 is TGCGCCAGCAGCCCGGGACAGGGGTCTGGAAACACCATATATTTT. Translated, it gives CASSPGQGSGNTIYF.

The V call is TRBV25-1, the J call TRBJ1-3; D ambiguous. Trimming removed 3 bases at V and 4 bases at J, with 4 bases between. CDR3 length equals 12 residues. Germline V gene sequence: CDR1 MGHDK, CDR2 SYGVNS. CDR3 region: CASSEIGNTIYF. The CDR3, as DNA: TGTGCCAGCAGTGAGATCGGAAACACCATATATTTT. The full variable domain, rest sourced from reference TRBV25-1 and TRBJ1-3, is EADIYQTPRYLVIGTGKKITLECSQTMGHDKMYWYQQDPGMELHLIHYSYGVNSTEKGDLSSESTVSRIRTEHFPLTLESARPSHTSQYLCASSEIGNTIYFGEGSWLTVV.

This chain uses TRBV10-3 with TRBJ1-1; 7 bases line up with TRBD1. V dropped 5 bases and J dropped 6; count of bases not matched to a gene: 6. Germline V gene sequence: CDR1 ENHRY, CDR2 SYGVKD. This CDR3 is built from 13 residues. CDR3: CAISTGDLSEAFF. Written as DNA, the CDR3 is TGTGCCATCAGTACAGGGGACTTATCTGAAGCTTTCTTT.

The J gene is TRBJ1-2, the V gene TRBV2, with 7 positions matching TRBD1. In germline, CDR1 is SNHLY, CDR2 FYNNEI. The J segment lost 5 bases and the V segment lost 6 bases, leaving 9 bases of the junction unmatched. This CDR3 is 14 amino acids long. As DNA, the CDR3 is TGTGCCAGCAGCGACAGGGTAGGCCCATATGGCTACACCTTC. Translating it yields CASSDRVGPYGYTF.

The chain employs TRBV5-8 and TRBJ1-2, with D possibly being TRBD1 (6 bases). Trimming pared 0 bases from V and 7 bases from J, leaving 13 bases between. The germline CDR1 and CDR2 sequences are SGHTS and YDEGEE. CDR3 length: 14 residues. The CDR3 here is CASSLGAGEGGYTF. CDR3 DNA: TGTGCCAGCAGCTTGGGGGCAGGGGAAGGTGGCTACACCTTC.

This chain links TRBV30 with TRBJ1-1; the D is unclear. This CDR3 is 13 amino acids long. Germline CDR1 GTSNPN, CDR2 SVGIG (reference sequence). V was cut by 0 bases and J by 4 bases, with 9 bases left in between. The CDR3 here is CAWSVTQFTEAFF. CDR3 coding DNA: TGTGCCTGGAGTGTAACACAGTTCACTGAAGCTTTCTTT.

The V call is TRBV5-1, the J call TRBJ2-7; no clear D. The length of the CDR3 is 13 residues. Germline CDR1 and CDR2: SGHRS and YFSETQ. The germline V and J ends were trimmed by 4 bases and 2 bases, with 10 bases remaining between them. The DNA for the CDR3 is TGCGCCAGCAGCACCGGGTCAGCCTACGAGCAGTACTTC. This encodes CASSTGSAYEQYF.

The chain couples TRBV6-1 to TRBJ1-5; no clear D. The CDR3 sequence is 15 residues long. Per the germline V gene, CDR1 is MNHNS and CDR2 is SASEGT. V gave up 1 base and J gave up 3 bases, with 10 bases separating them. Here the CDR3 DNA reads TGTGCCAGCAGTGAAGGGCCAGCCTACAATCAGCCCCAGCATTTT. It codes for CASSEGPAYNQPQHF.

V is TRBV2 and J is TRBJ1-6; TRBD1 matches 7 bases. After removal of 6 bases from V and 1 base from J, the junction contained 15 bases not matched to a gene. The germline V gene has CDR1 SNHLY and CDR2 FYNNEI. This CDR3 is built from 19 residues. Here the CDR3 reads CASSVERGQGGSYNSPLHF. Written as DNA, the CDR3 is TGTGCCAGCAGCGTGGAGAGGGGGCAAGGAGGGTCCTATAATTCACCCCTCCACTTT. Full variable domain (missing parts from reference TRBV2 and TRBJ1-6): EPEVTQTPSHQVTQMGQEVILRCVPISNHLYFYWYRQILGQKVEFLVSFYNNEISEKSEIFDDQFSVERPDGSNFTLKIRSTKLEDSAMYFCASSVERGQGGSYNSPLHFGNGTRLTVT.

In this sample, this clone turned up a few times. The J gene is TRBJ2-7, the V gene TRBV6-5; 7 bases map to TRBD2. Germline values: CDR1 MNHEY, CDR2 SVGAGI. This CDR3 has 13 residues. J gave up 5 bases and V 7 bases, and 8 bases lay outside the gene matches. The CDR3 sequence is CASTAGIPHEQYF. The CDR3 region has the DNA TGTGCCAGCACAGCGGGAATCCCCCACGAGCAGTACTTC.

This clone was picked up one time. The V gene is TRBV6-5, the J gene TRBJ1-5; TRBD1 agrees at 7 bases. The germline CDR1 and CDR2 sequences are MNHEY and SVGAGI. Losses at the gene ends were 0 bases for V and 7 bases for J; bases not matched to a gene: 9. The length of the CDR3 is 16 residues. CDR3 bases: TGTGCCAGCAGTTACTCCGGACAGGCCACGGGACAGCCCCAGCATTTT. It is translated as CASSYSGQATGQPQHF.

The chain has TRBV5-5 and TRBJ2-7; 9 nucleotides align to TRBD1. This CDR3 contains 16 residues. The ends lost 0 bases at V and 3 bases at J; junction bases unmatched: 7. Germline values: CDR1 SGHKS, CDR2 YYEKEE (reference sequence). CDR3 region: CASSLDRRDRDYEQYF. For the CDR3, the DNA is TGTGCCAGCAGCTTGGACCGCCGGGACAGGGACTACGAGCAGTACTTC.

The J gene is TRBJ1-6, the V gene TRBV30; D is ambiguous. Trimming took 2 bases from V and 7 from J, leaving 6 bases between them. The CDR3 has 12 amino acids. The germline V gene has CDR1 GTSNPN and CDR2 SVGIG (reference sequence). CDR3 residues: CAWSLGNSPLHF. DNA of the CDR3: TGTGCCTGGAGTCTTGGAAATTCACCCCTCCACTTT.

The V call is TRBV6-5, the J call TRBJ2-7; 9 bases are shared with TRBD2. CDR3 length: 14 amino acids. The J segment lost 5 bases and the V segment lost 5 bases, leaving 7 bases of the junction unmatched. Germline loops: CDR1 MNHEY, CDR2 SVGAGI. This CDR3 is CASSPLAGSHEQYF. DNA for the CDR3: TGTGCCAGCAGTCCTCTAGCGGGGTCCCACGAGCAGTACTTC.

J is TRBJ1-6 and V is TRBV2; TRBD1 might be the D (6 bases). V lost 3 bases and J lost 6, with 6 bases in between. This CDR3 is built from 13 residues. Per the germline V gene, CDR1 is SNHLY and CDR2 is FYNNEI. In nucleotides, the CDR3 is TGTGCCAGCAGTGAGGGGGCTAATTCACCCCTCCACTTT. This codes for CASSEGANSPLHF.

This chain joins TRBV5-1 and TRBJ2-3; no firm D call. Germline values: CDR1 SGHRS, CDR2 YFSETQ. The CDR3 consists of 14 residues. Trimming pared 0 bases from V and 1 base from J, leaving 6 bases between. Here the CDR3 reads CASSLVVGTDTQYF. The CDR3 bases are TGCGCCAGCAGCTTGGTGGTGGGCACAGATACGCAGTATTTT. Filled out from reference TRBV5-1 and TRBJ2-3, the complete variable domain reads KAGVTQTPRYLIKTRGQQVTLSCSPISGHRSVSWYQQTPGQGLQFLFEYFSETQRNKGNFPGRFSGRQFSNSRSEMNVSTLELGDSALYLCASSLVVGTDTQYFGPGTRLTVL.

The chain combines TRBV11-2 with TRBJ2-2, with 7 positions matching TRBD2. V shed 3 bases, J shed 7 bases, and the junction held 8 bases outside the gene matches. Per germline, CDR1 SGHAT and CDR2 FQNNGV. The CDR3 extends over 15 amino acids. The CDR3 bases are TGTGCCAGCAGCTTCGCCGGTTGGGAGGGCGGGGAGCTGTTTTTT. Translation: CASSFAGWEGGELFF.

The chain recombines TRBV3-1 (or the pseudogene TRBV3-2) with TRBJ2-1, with 13 bases lining up with TRBD2. Losses at the gene ends were 8 bases for V and 9 bases for J; bases not matched to a gene: 1. The CDR3 contains 12 residues. CDR1 LGHDT and CDR2 YNNKEL come from the germline V gene (reference sequence). The CDR3 DNA reads as TGTGCCAGCGGACTAGCGGGAGTTGAGCAGTTCTTC. It yields the protein CASGLAGVEQFF.

The rearrangement uses TRBV12-1 and TRBJ2-7; the table's D gene call, TRBD2, was not cross checked with the DNA. TRBV12-1 is classified as a pseudogene. This CDR3 is 16 amino acids long. The CDR3 loop is CASSPPSGRAFGEQYF. CDR3 nucleotides: TGTGCCAGCAGCCCCCCATCCGGGAGGGCCTTCGGCGAGCAGTACTTC.

The genes are TRBV27 and TRBJ2-7; D unclear. The CDR3 is made up of 14 amino acids. CDR1 is MNHEY and CDR2 is SMNVEV in the germline V gene (reference sequence). V dropped 5 bases and J dropped 0 bases, with 11 bases sitting between them. The CDR3 sequence is CASSPHLLSYEQYF. CDR3 bases: TGTGCCAGCAGTCCACACTTACTCTCCTACGAGCAGTACTTC.

The chain uses TRBV6-1 and TRBJ1-1; D uncertain. Trimming took off 0 bases at V and 4 bases at J, with 9 bases between the two ends. This CDR3 has 14 residues. CDR1 is MNHNS and CDR2 is SASEGT in the germline V gene. The CDR3 region has the DNA TGTGCCAGCAGTGAAGCGGCGGAGAGCACTGAAGCTTTCTTT. This sequence encodes CASSEAAESTEAFF.

The chain links TRBV29-1 to TRBJ2-3; 8 bases are a match to TRBD2. This CDR3 comprises 15 residues. V lost 4 bases to trimming and J lost 5 bases; unmatched junction nucleotides: 11. Germline CDR1 SQVTM, CDR2 ANQGSEA. The CDR3 spells CSVAHLNLAGDTQYF. CDR3 coding DNA: TGCAGCGTTGCCCACCTAAACCTAGCGGGAGATACGCAGTATTTT.